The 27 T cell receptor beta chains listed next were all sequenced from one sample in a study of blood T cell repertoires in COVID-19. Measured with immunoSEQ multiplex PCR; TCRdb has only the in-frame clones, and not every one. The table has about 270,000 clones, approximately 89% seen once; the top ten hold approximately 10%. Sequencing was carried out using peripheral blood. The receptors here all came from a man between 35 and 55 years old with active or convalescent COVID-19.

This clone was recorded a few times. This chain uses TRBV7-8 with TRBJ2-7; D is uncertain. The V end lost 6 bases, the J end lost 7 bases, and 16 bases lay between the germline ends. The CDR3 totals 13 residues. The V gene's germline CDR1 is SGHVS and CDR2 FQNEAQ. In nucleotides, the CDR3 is TGTGCCAGCAGGCCAGACTCGATCGGGGAGCAGTACTTC. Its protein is CASRPDSIGEQYF. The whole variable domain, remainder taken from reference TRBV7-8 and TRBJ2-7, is GAGVSQSPRYKVAKRGQDVALRCDPISGHVSLFWYQQALGQGPEFLTYFQNEAQLDKSGLPSDRFFAERPEGSVSTLKIQRTQQEDSAVYLCASRPDSIGEQYFGPGTRLTVT.

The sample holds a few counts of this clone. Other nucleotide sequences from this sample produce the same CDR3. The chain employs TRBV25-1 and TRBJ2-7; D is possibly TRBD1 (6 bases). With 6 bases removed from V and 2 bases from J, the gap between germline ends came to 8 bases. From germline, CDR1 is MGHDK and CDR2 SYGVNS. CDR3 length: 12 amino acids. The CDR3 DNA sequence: TGTGCCAGCAGGAGGGGGACCTACGAGCAGTACTTC. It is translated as CASRRGTYEQYF.

The CDR3 is CASSLDLAGGSYEQYF. DNA for the CDR3: TGTGCCAGCAGCTTAGATTTAGCGGGGGGCTCCTACGAGCAGTACTTC. J is TRBJ2-7 and V is TRBV11-2, with 10 bases aligning to TRBD2. Germline-derived CDR1 and CDR2 are SGHAT and FQNNGV. The V and J ends lost 0 bases and 0 bases, in that order; junction bases with no gene match: 2. The CDR3 spans 16 residues.

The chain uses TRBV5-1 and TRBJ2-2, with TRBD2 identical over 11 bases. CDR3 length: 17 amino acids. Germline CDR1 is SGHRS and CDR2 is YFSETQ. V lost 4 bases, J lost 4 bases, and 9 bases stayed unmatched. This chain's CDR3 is CASSGLAGGQGTGELFF. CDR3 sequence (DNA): TGCGCCAGCAGCGGTCTAGCGGGAGGTCAAGGCACCGGGGAGCTGTTTTTT.

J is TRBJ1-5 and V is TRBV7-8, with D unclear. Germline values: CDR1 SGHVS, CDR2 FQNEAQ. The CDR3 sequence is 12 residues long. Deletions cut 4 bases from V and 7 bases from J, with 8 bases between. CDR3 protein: CASSYPGQPQHF. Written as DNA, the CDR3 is TGTGCCAGCAGCTATCCGGGGCAGCCCCAGCATTTT.

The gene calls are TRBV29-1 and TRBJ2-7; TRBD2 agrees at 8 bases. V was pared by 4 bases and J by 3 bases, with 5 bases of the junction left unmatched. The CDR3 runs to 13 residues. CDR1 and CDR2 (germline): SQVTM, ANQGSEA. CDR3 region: CSVGSGVSYEQYF. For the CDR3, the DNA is TGCAGCGTTGGTAGCGGGGTGAGCTACGAGCAGTACTTC.

The CDR3 loop reads CASSPSGAVSNQPQHF. The CDR3 DNA reads as TGTGCCAGCAGCCCCTCAGGAGCGGTTAGCAATCAGCCCCAGCATTTT. The V gene is TRBV3-1 (or the pseudogene TRBV3-2), the J gene TRBJ1-5; D not certain. Trimming cost V 4 bases and J 0 bases, with 13 bases left between them. The CDR3 spans 16 residues. Germline V CDR1 and CDR2: LGHDT, YNNKEL (reference sequence).

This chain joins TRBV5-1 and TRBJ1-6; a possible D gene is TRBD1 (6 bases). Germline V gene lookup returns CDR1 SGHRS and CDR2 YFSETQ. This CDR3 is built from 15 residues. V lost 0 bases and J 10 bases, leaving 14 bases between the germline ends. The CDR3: CASSLEGGLLSPLHF. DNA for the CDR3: TGCGCCAGCAGCTTGGAGGGGGGGCTTCTGTCACCCCTCCACTTT. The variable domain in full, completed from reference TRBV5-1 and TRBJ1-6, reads KAGVTQTPRYLIKTRGQQVTLSCSPISGHRSVSWYQQTPGQGLQFLFEYFSETQRNKGNFPGRFSGRQFSNSRSEMNVSTLELGDSALYLCASSLEGGLLSPLHFGNGTRLTVT.

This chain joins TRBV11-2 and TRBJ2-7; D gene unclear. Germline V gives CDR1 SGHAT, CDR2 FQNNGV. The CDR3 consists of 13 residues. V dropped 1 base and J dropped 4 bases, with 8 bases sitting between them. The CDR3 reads CASSLGAPYEQYF. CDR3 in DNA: TGTGCCAGCAGCTTAGGGGCCCCTTACGAGCAGTACTTC. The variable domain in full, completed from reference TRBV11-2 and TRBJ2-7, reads EAGVAQSPRYKIIEKRQSVAFWCNPISGHATLYWYQQILGQGPKLLIQFQNNGVVDDSQLPKDRFSAERLKGVDSTLKIQPAKLEDSAVYLCASSLGAPYEQYFGPGTRLTVT.

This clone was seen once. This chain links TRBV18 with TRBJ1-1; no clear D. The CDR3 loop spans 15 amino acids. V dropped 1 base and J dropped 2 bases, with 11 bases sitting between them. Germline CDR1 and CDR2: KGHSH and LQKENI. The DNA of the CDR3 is TGTGCCAGCTCACCACGAATCGACACAAACACTGAAGCTTTCTTT. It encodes CASSPRIDTNTEAFF.

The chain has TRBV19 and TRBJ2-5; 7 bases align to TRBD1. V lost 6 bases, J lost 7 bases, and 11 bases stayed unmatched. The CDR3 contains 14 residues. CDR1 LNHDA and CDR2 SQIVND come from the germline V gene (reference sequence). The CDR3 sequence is CASRTQGSEGTQYF. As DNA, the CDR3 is TGTGCCAGTAGGACACAGGGGTCCGAGGGGACCCAGTACTTC.

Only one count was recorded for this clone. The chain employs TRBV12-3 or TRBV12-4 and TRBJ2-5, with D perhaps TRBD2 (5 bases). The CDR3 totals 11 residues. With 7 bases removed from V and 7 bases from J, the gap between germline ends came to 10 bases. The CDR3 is CASTSEGTQYF. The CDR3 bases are TGTGCCAGCACCTCCGAGGGGACCCAGTACTTC.

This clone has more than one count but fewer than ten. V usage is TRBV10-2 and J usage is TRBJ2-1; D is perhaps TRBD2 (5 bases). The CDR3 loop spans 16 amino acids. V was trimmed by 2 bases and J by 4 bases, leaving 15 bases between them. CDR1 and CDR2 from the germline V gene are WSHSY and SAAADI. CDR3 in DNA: TGCGCCAGCAGTGAGCCTGGACTTTCCCCATACAATGAGCAGTTCTTC. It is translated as CASSEPGLSPYNEQFF.

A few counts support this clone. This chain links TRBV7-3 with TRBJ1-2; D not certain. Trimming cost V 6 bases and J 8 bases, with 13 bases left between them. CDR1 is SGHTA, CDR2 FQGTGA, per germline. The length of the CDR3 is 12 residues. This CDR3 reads CASRLRPEGYTF. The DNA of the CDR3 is TGTGCCAGCAGACTAAGACCCGAGGGCTACACCTTC.

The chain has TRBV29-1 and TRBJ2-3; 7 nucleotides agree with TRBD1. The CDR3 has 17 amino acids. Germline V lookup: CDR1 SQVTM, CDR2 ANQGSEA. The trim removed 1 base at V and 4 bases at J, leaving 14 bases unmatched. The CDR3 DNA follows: TGCAGCGTTGAAGTAGGGCCCAGGGGGTTCGGGTCAGATACGCAGTATTTT. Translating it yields CSVEVGPRGFGSDTQYF.

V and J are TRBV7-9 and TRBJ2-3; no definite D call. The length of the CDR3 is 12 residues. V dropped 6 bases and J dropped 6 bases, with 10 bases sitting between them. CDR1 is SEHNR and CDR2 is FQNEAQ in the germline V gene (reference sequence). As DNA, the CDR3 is TGTGCCAGCAGTCTACGGTGGGATACGCAGTATTTT. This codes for CASSLRWDTQYF.

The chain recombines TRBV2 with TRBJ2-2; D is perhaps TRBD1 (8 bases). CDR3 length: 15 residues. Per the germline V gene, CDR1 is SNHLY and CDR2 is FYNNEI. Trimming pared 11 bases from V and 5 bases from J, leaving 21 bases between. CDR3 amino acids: CARLGGGQATGELFF. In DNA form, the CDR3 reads TGTGCCCGCTTGGGGGGGGGACAGGCGACCGGGGAGCTGTTTTTT.

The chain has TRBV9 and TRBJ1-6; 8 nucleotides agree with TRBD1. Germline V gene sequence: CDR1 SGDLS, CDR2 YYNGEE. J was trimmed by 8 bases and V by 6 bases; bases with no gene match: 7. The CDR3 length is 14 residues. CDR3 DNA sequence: TGTGCCAGCACTCCAGGGGGCGTTGATTCACCCCTCCACTTT. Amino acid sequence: CASTPGGVDSPLHF.

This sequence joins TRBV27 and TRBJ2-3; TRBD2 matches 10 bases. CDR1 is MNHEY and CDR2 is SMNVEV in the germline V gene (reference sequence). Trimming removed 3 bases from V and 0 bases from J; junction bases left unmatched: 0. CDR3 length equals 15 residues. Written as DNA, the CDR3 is TGTGCCAGCAGTTTTAGCGGGAGGAGCACAGATACGCAGTATTTT. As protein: CASSFSGRSTDTQYF.

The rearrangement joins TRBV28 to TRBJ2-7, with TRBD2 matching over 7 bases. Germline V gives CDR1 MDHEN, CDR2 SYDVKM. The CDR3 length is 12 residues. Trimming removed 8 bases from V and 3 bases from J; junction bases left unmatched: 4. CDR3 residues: CASGGDGYEQYF. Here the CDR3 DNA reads TGTGCCAGCGGGGGGGACGGCTACGAGCAGTACTTC.

CDR3 nucleotide sequence: TGTGCCAGCAACCAGGGCTCCTACAATGAGCAGTTCTTC. It codes for CASNQGSYNEQFF. The chain recombines TRBV2 with TRBJ2-1, with D perhaps TRBD1 (5 bases). The germline V and J ends were trimmed by 7 bases and 0 bases, with 7 bases remaining between them. The germline CDR1 and CDR2 sequences are SNHLY and FYNNEI. The CDR3 runs 13 residues.

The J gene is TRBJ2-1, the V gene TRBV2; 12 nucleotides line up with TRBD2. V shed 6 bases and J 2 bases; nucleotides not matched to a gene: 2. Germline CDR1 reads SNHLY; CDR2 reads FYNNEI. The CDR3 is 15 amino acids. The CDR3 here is CASRASGGAYNEQFF. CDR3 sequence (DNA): TGTGCCAGCAGGGCTAGCGGGGGGGCCTACAATGAGCAGTTCTTC.

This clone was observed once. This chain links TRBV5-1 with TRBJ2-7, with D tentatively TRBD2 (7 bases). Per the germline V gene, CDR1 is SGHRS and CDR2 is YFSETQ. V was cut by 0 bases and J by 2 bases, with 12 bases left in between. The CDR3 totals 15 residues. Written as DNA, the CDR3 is TGCGCCAGCAGCTTGGGGGAGGGGGACACCTACGAGCAGTACTTC. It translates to CASSLGEGDTYEQYF.

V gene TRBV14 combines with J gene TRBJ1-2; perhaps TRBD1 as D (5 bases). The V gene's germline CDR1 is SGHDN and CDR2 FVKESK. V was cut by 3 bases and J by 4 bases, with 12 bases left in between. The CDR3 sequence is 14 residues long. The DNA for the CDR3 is TGTGCCAGCAGCCATAGTCAGGGAATCTATGGCTACACCTTC. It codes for CASSHSQGIYGYTF.

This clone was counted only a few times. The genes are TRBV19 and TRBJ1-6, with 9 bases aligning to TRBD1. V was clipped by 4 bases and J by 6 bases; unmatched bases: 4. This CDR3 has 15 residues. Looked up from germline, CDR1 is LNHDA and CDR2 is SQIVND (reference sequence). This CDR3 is CASSTGQGPNSPLHF. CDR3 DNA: TGTGCCAGTAGTACCGGACAGGGGCCTAATTCACCCCTCCACTTT.

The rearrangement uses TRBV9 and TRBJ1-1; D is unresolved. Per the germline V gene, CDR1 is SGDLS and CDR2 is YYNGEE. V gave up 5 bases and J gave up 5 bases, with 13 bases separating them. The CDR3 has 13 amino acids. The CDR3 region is CASSRAPGTEAFF. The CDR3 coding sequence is TGTGCCAGCAGTCGGGCACCGGGGACTGAAGCTTTCTTT.

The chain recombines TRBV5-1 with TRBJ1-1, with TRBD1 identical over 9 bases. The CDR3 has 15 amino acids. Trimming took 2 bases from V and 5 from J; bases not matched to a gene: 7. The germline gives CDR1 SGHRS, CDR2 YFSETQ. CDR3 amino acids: CASSFGTGMRTEAFF. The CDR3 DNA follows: TGCGCCAGCAGCTTCGGGACAGGGATGAGGACTGAAGCTTTCTTT.